The sequence of this T cell receptor (beta chain) was determined in a study of CD8 T cells in Susac syndrome. Random-hexamer reverse transcription was applied to roughly 0.5 to 1 ug RNA. Amplification of the TCR beta CDR3 was carried out by immunoSEQ multiplex PCR, which spanned a total of 54 Vbeta and 13 Jbeta segments. TCRdb independently ran MiXCR on the immunoSEQ multiplex PCR reads; one entry per CDR3 protein. The table lists some 120,000 distinct CDR3 sequences, approximately 94% of them singletons. This clonotype was seen only once. From blood CD8+ and CD4+ T cells, TCR beta sequences were generated. V lost 6 bases, J lost 8 bases, and 16 bases lay in between. The CDR3 is 13 residues long.

This clonotype originated in a human donor in good health. The sample consisted of CD4+ T cells from PBMCs. This chain uses TRBV12-3 or TRBV12-4 with TRBJ1-2, with D possibly TRBD1 on 5 matching bases. CDR3 bases: TGTGCCAGCAGACCCGGGACTCTGGGAGGCTACACCTTC. Its translation is CASRPGTLGGYTF.